This T cell receptor (beta chain) was documented in a study of shared clonotypes between healthy human individuals. Study background: Each donor contributed plates that comprised three CD4 naive, three CD4 memory, two CD8 naive and one CD8 memory. Study results and limitations: Four donors had around 5% of their naive CD4 clonotypes in common.

The data were produced by immunoSEQ multiplex PCR, yet TCRdb's version contains in-frame clones alone and is incomplete. The table records over a million clones, roughly 95% of them present only once. This CDR3 spans 15 amino acids. Between the trimmed V and J ends, which lost 5 bases and 3 bases, there was a span of 13 bases. Looked up from germline, CDR1 is SGHNT and CDR2 is YENEEA. Concerning this clone itself: The antigen remains unidentified.

Adults of Caucasian background living in Nashville, Tennessee made up all donors. Sample: naive CD4+ T cells sorted from blood. Stated subset: CD45RA+ positively selected. V is TRBV11-3 and J is TRBJ2-2; D may be TRBD1 (6 bases). The TCR originated in a man aged 25-40 years in good health. The CDR3 DNA sequence: TGTGCCAGCAGCGCCGGGACACGAGACACCGGGGAGCTGTTTTTT. Protein: CASSAGTRDTGELFF.